This T cell receptor (beta chain) was profiled in a study of blood T cell repertoires in COVID-19 (TCRdb year 2020). At the level of the whole study: The collaborator samples originated in the United States, Italy and Spain and spanned the acute and convalescent phases of COVID-19. The prospective study material was composed of cDNA or gDNA derived from T cells, B-cell-depleted T cells, or PBMCs. Subjects who had been exposed to COVID-19, were actively infected with it, or had recovered from it provided the deeply sampled blood TCRbeta repertoires that made up the dataset. The repertoires were made available in a free public database intended to serve as a resource for research on the immune response to SARS-CoV-2. Samples came from the ongoing ImmuneRACE study (first 160 participants) plus 1,254 subjects from 6 global collaborators. Sample metadata almost always included a de-identified subject ID, COVID-19 status, age in years and sex. Where available, HLA class I and class II types were obtained from metadata supplied by the sample provider rather than from assay-based typing.

TCRbeta CDR3 regions were amplified from genomic DNA using the immunoSEQ Assay, a bias-controlled multiplex PCR. On the authors' methods: Within the assay, amplification of reference gene primers was used to estimate how many nucleated cells each sample contained. To quantify the absolute abundance of each unique TCRbeta CDR3 rearrangement, sequence reads were collapsed and filtered. For each sample, productive Simpson clonality was calculated as the square root of Simpson's diversity index across productive rearrangements. Here the immuneACCESS table is served through TCRdb, limited to in-frame sequences with V and J called. Missing clones are a known gap in these copies; in checked studies unresolved V genes cover under half, and the rest lacks a known reason. Clonal size and the V and J genes are those of that table, whereas D and trimming came from the DNA. The table for this sample lists around 220,000 clones; roughly 87% of them were counted only once. Clones ranked in the top ten supply under 2.5% of the sample.

This clone came up a few times. The antigen it recognizes is unknown. Base qualities are not at hand, and no much larger clone is one base apart. The germline V gene supplies CDR1 SGDLS and CDR2 YYNGEE. Trimmed from V: 3 bases; trimmed from J: 7 bases; junction bases lacking a gene match: 7. Reading from cysteine to phenylalanine, the CDR3 counts 15 amino acids. Here the CDR3 DNA is all that survives: 45 bases in frame from base 1. The paper's findings and limits, for the study overall: The amount of clinical and demographic metadata varied by source and participant and was provided uncurated.

Collaborating institutions collected whole blood in K2EDTA tubes following their own protocols. For TCRbeta analysis, collaborators shipped samples as frozen whole blood, isolated PBMCs, or DNA extracted from either of those sample types. Sample: peripheral blood. The source of this sequence is a man aged 40-49 years with active or convalescent COVID-19. The rearrangement joined TRBV9 to TRBJ1-6; 7 middle bases align to TRBD1. The CDR3 protein sequence reads: CASSATGIGNSPLHF. The DNA reads TGTGCCAGCAGCGCGACAGGGATAGGGAATTCACCCCTCCACTTT.